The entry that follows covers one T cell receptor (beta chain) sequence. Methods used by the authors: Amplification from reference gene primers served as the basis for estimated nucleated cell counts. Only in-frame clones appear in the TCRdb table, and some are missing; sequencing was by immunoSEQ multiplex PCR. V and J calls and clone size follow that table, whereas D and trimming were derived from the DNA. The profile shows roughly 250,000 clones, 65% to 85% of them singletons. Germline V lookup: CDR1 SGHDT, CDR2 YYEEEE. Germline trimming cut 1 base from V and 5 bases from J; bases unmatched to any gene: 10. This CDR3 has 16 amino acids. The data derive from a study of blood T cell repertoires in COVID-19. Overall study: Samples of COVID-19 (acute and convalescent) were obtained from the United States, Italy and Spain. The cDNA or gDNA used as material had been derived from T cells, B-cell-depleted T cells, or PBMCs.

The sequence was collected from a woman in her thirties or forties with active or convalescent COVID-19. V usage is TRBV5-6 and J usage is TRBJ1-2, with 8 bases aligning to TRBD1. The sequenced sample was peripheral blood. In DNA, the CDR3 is TGTGCCAGCAGCTTGTTTAAAGGACAGGGCCTTTATGGCTACACCTTC. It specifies CASSLFKGQGLYGYTF.